This T cell receptor (beta chain) was identified in a study of blood T cell repertoires in COVID-19. Across the whole study: Samples came from the United States, Italy and Spain, spanning acute and convalescent COVID-19. In each case, the material was cDNA or gDNA derived from T cells, B-cell-depleted T cells, or PBMCs.

In germline, CDR1 is LNHNV, CDR2 YYDKDF (reference sequence). V lost 5 bases and J lost 12; bases outside the gene matches: 10. The CDR3 loop spans 14 amino acids. In the original processing: Cell counts per sample came from amplifying reference gene primers. Method: immunoSEQ multiplex PCR; TCRdb's copy keeps in-frame clones and lacks some. V, J and clone size were drawn from that table, and D and trimming were deduced from the DNA. This sample has tens of thousands of clones, with about 83% found just once. Source material: peripheral blood. The chain carries TRBV15 and TRBJ2-1; 10 positions match TRBD1. This receptor was identified in a woman aged 55-75 years with acute or convalescent COVID-19. The CDR3 sequence is CATSFPGQGLGQFF. CDR3 bases: TGTGCCACCAGCTTCCCGGGACAGGGGCTTGGGCAGTTCTTC.